Listed below are T cell receptor beta chains from one sample, sequenced in a study of graft-versus-host responses after intestinal transplantation. Their specific antigens are unknown. Data came from immunoSEQ multiplex PCR; TCRdb stores just in-frame clones and leaves some out. The sample includes tens of thousands of clones, about 89% of them seen just once. Sequencing used unstimulated CD4+ T cells sorted from spleen or lymph node cells, obtained before intestinal transplant. These receptor sequences come from a human donor who received an intestinal transplant. CDR3s include the opening cysteine and the closing phenylalanine or tryptophan. The D gene is left open where the match is weak. Clone size is not always given. Where it is, it says once, few, many or a class for expanded clones.

clone size,J gene,V gene,D gene,CDR3 DNA,CDR3 protein
NA,TRBJ1-5,TRBV15,NA,TGTGCCACCAGCAGAGTCTCGGGAGGCAATCAGCCCCAGCATTTT,CATSRVSGGNQPQHF
NA,TRBJ1-1,TRBV5-6,NA,TGTGCCAGCAGCTTGGGGTACGGTGAGGGTTACACTGAAGCTTTCTTT,CASSLGYGEGYTEAFF
few,TRBJ1-3,TRBV28,NA,TGTGCCATCTCAGGATTTGGGAGCTCTGGAAACACCATATATTTT,CAISGFGSSGNTIYF
NA,TRBJ1-2,TRBV20-1,TRBD1,TGCAGTGCTACCCAGGGGGCGCGCTACACCTTC,CSATQGARYTF
NA,TRBJ1-5,TRBV6-5,TRBD1,TGTGCCAGCAGTAGACAGGGGTCTGATCAGCCCCAGCATTTT,CASSRQGSDQPQHF
NA,TRBJ1-1,TRBV27,NA,TGTGCCAGCAGTTTATCAGGGGTCTTGAACACTGAAGCTTTCTTT,CASSLSGVLNTEAFF
NA,TRBJ1-2,TRBV19,NA,TGTGCCAGTAGTATCCAGGGACAACCGGGGCATGGCTACACCTTC,CASSIQGQPGHGYTF
NA,TRBJ1-6,TRBV30,NA,TGTGCCTGGACTCCATTAGACTCCTATAATTCACCCCTCCACTTT,CAWTPLDSYNSPLHF
NA,TRBJ1-2,TRBV6-5,NA,TGTGCCAGCAGTTACGACGGGGGGCAGGGAGGTGGCTACACCTTC,CASSYDGGQGGGYTF
NA,TRBJ2-7,TRBV29-1,TRBD1,TGCAGCGTTGAAGGGACAGGGGGCTTCTACGAGCAGTACTTC,CSVEGTGGFYEQYF
NA,TRBJ1-5,TRBV5-6,NA,TGTGCCAGCAGCTTGGGTGGCCCAAATCAGCCCCAGCATTTT,CASSLGGPNQPQHF
once,TRBJ2-3,TRBV9,NA,TGTGCCAGCAGCGTGCTTGGGGCCCATGGAGATACGCAGTATTTT,CASSVLGAHGDTQYF
NA,TRBJ1-2,TRBV6-6,NA,TGTGCCAGCAGCTATGAGCGGGGCCGGGATGGCTACACCTTC,CASSYERGRDGYTF
once,TRBJ1-4,TRBV11-2,NA,TGTGCCAGCAGCAAACGACAGTTGTCTAATGAAAAACTGTTTTTT,CASSKRQLSNEKLFF
NA,TRBJ2-5,TRBV5-1,NA,TGCGCCAGCAGCTCGGCTAGCGCGCATCCCCTACAAGAGACCCAGTACTTC,CASSSASAHPLQETQYF
NA,TRBJ2-1,TRBV10-3,NA,TGTGCCATCACAAGGTCGTCACTAGTGAATGAGCAGTTCTTC,CAITRSSLVNEQFF
NA,TRBJ2-5,TRBV27,TRBD2,TGTGCCAGCAGTTTAGGCGGGGGACCCCAAGAGACCCAGTACTTC,CASSLGGGPQETQYF
NA,TRBJ2-7,TRBV7-9,NA,TGTGCCAGCAGCTTAGATGGGCTCCACGAGCAGTACTTC,CASSLDGLHEQYF
once,TRBJ1-2,TRBV9,NA,TGTGCCAGCAGCGCCCATATCAGGGGAAACTATGGCTACACCTTC,CASSAHIRGNYGYTF
NA,TRBJ1-2,TRBV19,NA,TGTGCCAGTAGTACCCTAGGGGGACACCATAACTATGGCTACACCTTC,CASSTLGGHHNYGYTF
NA,TRBJ1-5,TRBV6-4,NA,TGTGCCATCAGGACCGACATAGGTCAGCCCCAGCATTTT,CAIRTDIGQPQHF
NA,TRBJ1-1,TRBV6-1,NA,TGTGCCTCGGCGACTAAGCCCTACACTGAAGCTTTCTTT,CASATKPYTEAFF
NA,TRBJ2-1,TRBV29-1,TRBD2,TGCAGCGTTGAGGGACTAGCGGGAGGCTTTGACAATGAGCAGTTCTTC,CSVEGLAGGFDNEQFF
NA,TRBJ2-7,TRBV13,NA,TGTGCCAGCAGCTTAGCGGGAGTGGCGTCCGAGCAGTACTTC,CASSLAGVASEQYF
NA,TRBJ2-7,TRBV10-2,NA,TGCGCCAGCAGTGGGGCTACCAGGGAAAGGTGGTCCTACGAGCAGTACTTC,CASSGATRERWSYEQYF
NA,TRBJ1-1,TRBV29-1,TRBD1,TGCAGCGTTGAGGGACAGTGGGACACTGAAGCTTTCTTT,CSVEGQWDTEAFF
NA,TRBJ2-7,TRBV28,TRBD2,TGTGCCAGCAGTTCCCCCCGGCTGATGGCGGGAGGAGATGAGCAGTACTTC,CASSSPRLMAGGDEQYF
once,TRBJ1-2,TRBV9,TRBD1,TGTGCCAGCAGCCGGGACAGCCGAATTAACTATGGCTACACCTTC,CASSRDSRINYGYTF
NA,TRBJ1-4,TRBV30,TRBD1,TGTGCCTGGAGTGGACAGGGGAGTTTCGGAAAACTGTTTTTT,CAWSGQGSFGKLFF
NA,TRBJ1-2,TRBV6-1,TRBD1,TGTGCCACCTGGACAGGGTGGGGCTACACCTTC,CATWTGWGYTF
NA,TRBJ1-2,TRBV28,NA,TGTACCAGCAGTTTCAGGGACTATGGCTACACCTTC,CTSSFRDYGYTF
NA,TRBJ2-7,TRBV19,TRBD1,TGTGCCAGTAGTCAACGACAGGGGCGCTCCTACGAGCAGTACTTC,CASSQRQGRSYEQYF
once,TRBJ2-1,TRBV4-1,TRBD2,TGCGCCAGCAGCCAAGATGCGGCGGGGGGGTGGGATGAGCAGTTCTTC,CASSQDAAGGWDEQFF
few,TRBJ1-5,TRBV28,TRBD1,TGTGCCAGCAGCCCGACAGGGATAGCTTTACCGAGAGATAGCAATCAGCCCCAGCATTTT,CASSPTGIALPRDSNQPQHF
NA,TRBJ1-3,TRBV11-2,NA,TGTGCCAGCAGCTTGATCACGGGGGGAGCCGGAAACACCATATATTTT,CASSLITGGAGNTIYF
NA,TRBJ2-7,TRBV18,NA,TGTGCCAGCTCACGCATCCTAGGGCAGGGCCGCTACGAGCAGTACTTC,CASSRILGQGRYEQYF
NA,TRBJ2-3,TRBV9,TRBD2,TGTGCCAGCAGCGTAGTGGGACTACCCACAGATACGCAGTATTTT,CASSVVGLPTDTQYF
NA,TRBJ2-7,TRBV29-1,TRBD1,TGCAGCGTTTGGACAGGGCCGAACTACGAGCAGTACTTC,CSVWTGPNYEQYF
NA,TRBJ1-5,TRBV28,NA,TGTGCCAGCAGTTTACCCCCAGGGTTTAATCAGCCCCAGCATTTT,CASSLPPGFNQPQHF
NA,TRBJ2-1,TRBV5-1,TRBD2,TGCGCCAGCACTAGCGGGGACTCCTACAATGAGCAGTTCTTC,CASTSGDSYNEQFF
NA,TRBJ1-5,TRBV19,NA,TGTGCCAGTAGTATTGGGGGCGATGGCAATCAGCCCCAGCATTTT,CASSIGGDGNQPQHF
once,TRBJ2-7,TRBV5-1,TRBD1,TGCGCCAGCAGTACCGGGACAGCCTACGAGCAGTACTTC,CASSTGTAYEQYF
NA,TRBJ1-2,TRBV7-8,TRBD1,TGTGCCAGCAGCCACGACAGGGGCCACTATGGCTACACCTTC,CASSHDRGHYGYTF
NA,TRBJ2-2,TRBV5-4,NA,TGTGCCAGCAGCTTGGATGACAGGAGTTACCGGAACACCGGGGAGCTGTTTTTT,CASSLDDRSYRNTGELFF
NA,TRBJ2-7,TRBV28,TRBD1,TGTGCCAGTGGACAGGGGGCGAGGGAGCAGTACTTC,CASGQGAREQYF
NA,TRBJ2-7,TRBV7-9,TRBD2,TGTGCCAGCAGCTCGACTAGCGGGACGTCCCTCCCCTACGAGCAGTACTTC,CASSSTSGTSLPYEQYF
NA,TRBJ2-7,TRBV5-4,TRBD2,TGTGCCAGCAGCTCTAGGACTAGCGGATACTACGAGCAGTACTTC,CASSSRTSGYYEQYF
NA,TRBJ1-5,TRBV18,NA,TGTGCCAGCTCACCATCCCGAGATCAGCCCCAGCATTTT,CASSPSRDQPQHF
NA,TRBJ1-1,TRBV19,TRBD1,TGTGCCAGTTCCAAGGACAGGCTGGGCACTGAAGCTTTCTTT,CASSKDRLGTEAFF
NA,TRBJ2-5,TRBV27,TRBD2,TGTGCCAGCAGTTTGGTCTTTCGAGCGGGAGGCAAAGGGACCCAGTACTTC,CASSLVFRAGGKGTQYF
NA,TRBJ2-1,TRBV6-6,NA,TGTGCCAGCAGACGTATAGCGGACTACAATGAGCAGTTCTTC,CASRRIADYNEQFF
NA,TRBJ1-6,TRBV6-1,NA,TGTGCCAGCAGTCGGAGCTCCTATAATTCACCCCTCCACTTT,CASSRSSYNSPLHF
NA,TRBJ2-7,TRBV28,TRBD2,TGTGCCAGCAGTTTGGGGGGGGAGCAGTACTTC,CASSLGGEQYF
few,TRBJ1-5,TRBV6-1,NA,TGTGCCAGCAGTGAAATGGGTTTAGGGGGCAATCAGCCCCAGCATTTT,CASSEMGLGGNQPQHF
NA,TRBJ2-5,TRBV5-1,NA,TGCGCCAGCAGCTTAAGTGGGGGGAAAGAGACCCAGTACTTC,CASSLSGGKETQYF
NA,TRBJ1-1,TRBV4-1,NA,TGCGCCAGCAGCACCTACAGGGTGAACACTGAAGCTTTCTTT,CASSTYRVNTEAFF
NA,TRBJ2-5,TRBV9,TRBD2,TGTGCCAGCAGCGTAGCGGGTCTAGCGGGGACGGAGACCCAGTACTTC,CASSVAGLAGTETQYF
NA,TRBJ2-3,TRBV18,NA,TGTGCCAGCTCACTAAAAGCTAATACAGATACGCAGTATTTT,CASSLKANTDTQYF
NA,TRBJ2-7,TRBV2,NA,TGTGCCAGCAGTACACAGGGCGGTCTCTACGAGCAGTACTTC,CASSTQGGLYEQYF